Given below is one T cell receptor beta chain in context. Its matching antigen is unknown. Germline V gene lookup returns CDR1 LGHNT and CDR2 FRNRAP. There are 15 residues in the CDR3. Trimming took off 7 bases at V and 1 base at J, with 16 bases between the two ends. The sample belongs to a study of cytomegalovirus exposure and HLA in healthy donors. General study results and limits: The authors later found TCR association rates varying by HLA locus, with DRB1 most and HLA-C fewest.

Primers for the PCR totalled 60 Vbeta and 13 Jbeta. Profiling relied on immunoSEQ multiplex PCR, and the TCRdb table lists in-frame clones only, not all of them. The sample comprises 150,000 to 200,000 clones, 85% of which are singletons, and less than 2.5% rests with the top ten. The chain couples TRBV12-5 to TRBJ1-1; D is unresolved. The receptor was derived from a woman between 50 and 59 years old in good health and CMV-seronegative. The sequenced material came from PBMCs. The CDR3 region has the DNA TGTGCTAGTGCCTCCTCGACCGGGAGGAACACTGAAGCTTTCTTT. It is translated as CASASSTGRNTEAFF. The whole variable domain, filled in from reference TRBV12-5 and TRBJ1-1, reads DARVTQTPRHKVTEMGQEVTMRCQPILGHNTVFWYRQTMMQGLELLAYFRNRAPLDDSGMPKDRFSAEMPDATLATLKIQPSEPRDSAVYFCASASSTGRNTEAFFGQGTRLTVV.